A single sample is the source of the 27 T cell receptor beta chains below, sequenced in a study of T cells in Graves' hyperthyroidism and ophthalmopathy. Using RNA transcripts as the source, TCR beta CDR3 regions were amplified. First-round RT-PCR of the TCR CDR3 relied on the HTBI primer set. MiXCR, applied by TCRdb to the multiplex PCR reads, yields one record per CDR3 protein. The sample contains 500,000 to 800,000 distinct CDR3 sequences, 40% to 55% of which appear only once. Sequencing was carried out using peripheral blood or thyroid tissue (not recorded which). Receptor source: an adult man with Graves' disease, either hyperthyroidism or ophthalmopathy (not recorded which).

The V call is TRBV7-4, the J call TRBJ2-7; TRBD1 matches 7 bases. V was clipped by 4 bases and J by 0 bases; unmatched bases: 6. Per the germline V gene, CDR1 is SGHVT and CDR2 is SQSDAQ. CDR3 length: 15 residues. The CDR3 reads CASSWDSLLSYEQYF. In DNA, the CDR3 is TGTGCCAGCAGCTGGGACAGCCTCCTCTCCTACGAGCAGTACTTC.

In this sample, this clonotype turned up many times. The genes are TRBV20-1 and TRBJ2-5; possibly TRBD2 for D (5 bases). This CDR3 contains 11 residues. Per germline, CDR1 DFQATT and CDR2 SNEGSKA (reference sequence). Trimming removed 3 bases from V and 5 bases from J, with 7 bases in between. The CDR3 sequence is CSASWEETQYF. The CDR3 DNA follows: TGCAGTGCTAGTTGGGAGGAGACCCAGTACTTC.

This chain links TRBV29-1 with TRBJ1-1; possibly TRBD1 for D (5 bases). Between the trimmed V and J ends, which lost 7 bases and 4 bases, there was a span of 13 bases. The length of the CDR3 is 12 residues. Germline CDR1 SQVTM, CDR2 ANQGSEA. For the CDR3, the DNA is TGCAGCGCTCCGGGGGTGAGCACTGAAGCTTTCTTT. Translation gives CSAPGVSTEAFF.

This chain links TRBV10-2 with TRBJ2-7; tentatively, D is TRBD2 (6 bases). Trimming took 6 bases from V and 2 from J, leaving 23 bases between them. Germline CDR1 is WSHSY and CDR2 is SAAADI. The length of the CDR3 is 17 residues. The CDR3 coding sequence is TGCGCCAGCAGCCAAGAGGCCCCGGCGGGAACGGCCTACGAGCAGTACTTC. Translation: CASSQEAPAGTAYEQYF.

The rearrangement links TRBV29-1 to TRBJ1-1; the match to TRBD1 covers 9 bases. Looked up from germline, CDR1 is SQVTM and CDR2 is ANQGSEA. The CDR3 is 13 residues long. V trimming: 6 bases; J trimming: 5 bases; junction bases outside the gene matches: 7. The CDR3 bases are TGCAGCGTAACAGGGGGCGCGGGGACTGAAGCTTTCTTT. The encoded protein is CSVTGGAGTEAFF.

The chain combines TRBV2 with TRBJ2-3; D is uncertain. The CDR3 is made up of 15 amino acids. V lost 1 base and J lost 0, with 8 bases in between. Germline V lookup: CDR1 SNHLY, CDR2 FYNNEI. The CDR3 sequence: CASSEGGTSTDTQYF. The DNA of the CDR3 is TGTGCCAGCAGTGAAGGGGGTACGAGCACAGATACGCAGTATTTT.

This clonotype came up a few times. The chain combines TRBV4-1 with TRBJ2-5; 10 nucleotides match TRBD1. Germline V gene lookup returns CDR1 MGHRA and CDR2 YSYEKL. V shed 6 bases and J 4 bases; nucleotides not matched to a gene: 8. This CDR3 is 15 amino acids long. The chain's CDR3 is CASSYTTGGSETQYF. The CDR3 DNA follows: TGCGCCAGCAGTTATACGACAGGGGGCTCAGAGACCCAGTACTTC.

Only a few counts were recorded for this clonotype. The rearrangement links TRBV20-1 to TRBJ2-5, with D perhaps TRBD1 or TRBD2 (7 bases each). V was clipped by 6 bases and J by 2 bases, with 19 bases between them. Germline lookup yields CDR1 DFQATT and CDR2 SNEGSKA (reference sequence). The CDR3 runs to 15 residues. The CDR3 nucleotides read TGCAGTGCGTCAGGGGGAGGGACGGGACAAGAGACCCAGTACTTC. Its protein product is CSASGGGTGQETQYF.

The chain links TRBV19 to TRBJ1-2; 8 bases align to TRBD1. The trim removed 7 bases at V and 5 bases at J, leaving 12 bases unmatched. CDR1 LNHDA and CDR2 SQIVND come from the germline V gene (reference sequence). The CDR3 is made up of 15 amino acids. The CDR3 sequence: CASTQTRTGMYGYTF. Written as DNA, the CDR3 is TGTGCCAGTACCCAAACCAGGACAGGGATGTATGGCTACACCTTC.

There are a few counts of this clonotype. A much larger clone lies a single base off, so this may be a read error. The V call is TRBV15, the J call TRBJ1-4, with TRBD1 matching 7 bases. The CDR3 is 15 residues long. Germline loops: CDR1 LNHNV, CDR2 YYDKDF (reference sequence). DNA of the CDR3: TGTGCCACCAGCAGAGATGGGACAGCTAATGAAAAACTGCTTTTT. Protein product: CATSRDGTANEKLLF. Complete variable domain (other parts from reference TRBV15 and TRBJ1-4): DAMVIQNPRYQVTQFGKPVTLSCSQTLNHNVMYWYQQKSSQAPKLLFHYYDKDFNNEADTPDNFQSRRPNTSFCFLDIRSPGLGDTAMYLCATSRDGTANEKLLFGSGTQLSVL.

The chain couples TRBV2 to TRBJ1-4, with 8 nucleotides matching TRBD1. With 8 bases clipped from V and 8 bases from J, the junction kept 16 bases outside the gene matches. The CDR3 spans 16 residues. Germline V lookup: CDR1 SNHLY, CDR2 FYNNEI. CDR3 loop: CASPDWRDRFKEKLFF. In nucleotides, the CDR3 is TGTGCCAGCCCCGACTGGCGGGACAGGTTTAAGGAAAAACTGTTTTTT. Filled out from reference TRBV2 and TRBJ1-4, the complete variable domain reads EPEVTQTPSHQVTQMGQEVILRCVPISNHLYFYWYRQILGQKVEFLVSFYNNEISEKSEIFDDQFSVERPDGSNFTLKIRSTKLEDSAMYFCASPDWRDRFKEKLFFGSGTQLSVL.

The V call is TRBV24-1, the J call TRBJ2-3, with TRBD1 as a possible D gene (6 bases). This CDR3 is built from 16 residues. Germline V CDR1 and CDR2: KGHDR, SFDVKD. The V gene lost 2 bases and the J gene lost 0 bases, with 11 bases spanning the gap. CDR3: CATSDSDRTSTDTQYF. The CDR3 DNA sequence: TGTGCCACCAGTGATTCAGACAGGACAAGCACAGATACGCAGTATTTT.

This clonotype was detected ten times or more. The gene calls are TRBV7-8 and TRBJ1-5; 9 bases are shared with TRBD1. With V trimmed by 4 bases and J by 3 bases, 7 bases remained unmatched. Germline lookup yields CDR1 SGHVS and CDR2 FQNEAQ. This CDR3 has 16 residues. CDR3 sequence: CASSSSGDRVNQPQHF. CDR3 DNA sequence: TGTGCCAGCAGCTCTTCCGGGGACAGGGTCAATCAGCCCCAGCATTTT.

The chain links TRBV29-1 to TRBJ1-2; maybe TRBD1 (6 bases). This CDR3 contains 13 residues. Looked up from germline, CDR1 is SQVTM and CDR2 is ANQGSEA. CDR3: CSLDGQFNYGYTF. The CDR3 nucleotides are TGCAGTTTGGACGGACAGTTTAACTATGGCTACACCTTC. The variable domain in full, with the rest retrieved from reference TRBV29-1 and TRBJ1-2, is SAVISQKPSRDICQRGTSLTIQCQVDSQVTMMFWYRQQPGQSLTLIATANQGSEATYESGFVIDKFPISRPNLTFSTLTVSNMSPEDSSIYLCSLDGQFNYGYTFGSGTRLTVV.

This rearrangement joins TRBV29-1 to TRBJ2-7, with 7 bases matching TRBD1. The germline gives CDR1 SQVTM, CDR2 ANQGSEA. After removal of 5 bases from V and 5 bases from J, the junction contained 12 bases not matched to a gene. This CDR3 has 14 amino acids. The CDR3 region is CSVTQGQTENEQYF. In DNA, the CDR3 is TGCAGCGTTACCCAGGGACAGACAGAGAACGAGCAGTACTTC.

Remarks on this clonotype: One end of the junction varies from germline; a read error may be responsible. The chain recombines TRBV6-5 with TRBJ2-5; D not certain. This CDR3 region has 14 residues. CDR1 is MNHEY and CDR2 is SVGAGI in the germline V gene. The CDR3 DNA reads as TGTGCCACCAGTGATCGAGTCGGTTCCGAGACCCAGTACTTC. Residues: CATSDRVGSETQYF.

CDR3 amino acids: CASRLDSFNQPQHF. As DNA, the CDR3 is TGCGCCAGCAGGTTAGACAGCTTCAATCAGCCCCAGCATTTT. The chain carries TRBV5-1 and TRBJ1-5; the D gene is possibly TRBD1 (5 bases). Germline V gives CDR1 SGHRS, CDR2 YFSETQ. The CDR3 has 14 residues. V was pared by 5 bases and J by 3 bases, with 12 bases between.

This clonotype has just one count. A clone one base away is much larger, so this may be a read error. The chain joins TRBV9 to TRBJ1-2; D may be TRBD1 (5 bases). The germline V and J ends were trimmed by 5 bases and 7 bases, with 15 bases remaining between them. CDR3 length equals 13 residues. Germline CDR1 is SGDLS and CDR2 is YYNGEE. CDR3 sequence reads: CASSPGTVLGYTF. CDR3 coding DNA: TGTGCCAGCAGTCCTGGGACTGTCCTTGGCTACACCTTC. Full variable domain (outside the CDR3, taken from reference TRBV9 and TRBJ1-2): DSGVTQTPKHLITATGQRVTLRCSPRSGDLSVYWYQQSLDQGLQFLIQYYNGEERAKGNILERFSAQQFPDLHSELNLSSLELGDSALYFCASSPGTVLGYTFGSGTRLTVV.

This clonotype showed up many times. CDR3 in amino acids: CASSSHSETQYF. CDR3 nucleotides: TGTGCCAGCAGTTCCCACAGCGAGACCCAGTACTTC. This sequence joins TRBV6-5 and TRBJ2-5, with unresolved D. Trimming took 4 bases from V and 5 from J, leaving 8 bases between them. This CDR3 contains 12 residues. Germline V gene lookup returns CDR1 MNHEY and CDR2 SVGAGI.

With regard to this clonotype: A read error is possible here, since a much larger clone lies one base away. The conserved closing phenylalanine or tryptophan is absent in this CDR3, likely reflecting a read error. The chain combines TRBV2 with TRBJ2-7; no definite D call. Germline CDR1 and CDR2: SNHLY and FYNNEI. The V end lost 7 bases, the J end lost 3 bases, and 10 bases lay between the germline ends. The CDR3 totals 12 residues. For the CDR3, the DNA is TGTGCCAGCACCGCAGAGATCTACGAGCAGTACTTA. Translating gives CASTAEIYEQYL.

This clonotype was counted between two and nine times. CDR3: CASSPGPQTGQPQHF. For the CDR3, the DNA is TGTGCCAGCAGCCCCGGGCCGCAGACGGGTCAGCCCCAGCATTTT. The chain links TRBV9 to TRBJ1-5; unclear D gene. The V gene lost 4 bases and the J gene lost 6 bases, with 17 bases spanning the gap. Looked up from germline, CDR1 is SGDLS and CDR2 is YYNGEE. This CDR3 region has 15 residues.

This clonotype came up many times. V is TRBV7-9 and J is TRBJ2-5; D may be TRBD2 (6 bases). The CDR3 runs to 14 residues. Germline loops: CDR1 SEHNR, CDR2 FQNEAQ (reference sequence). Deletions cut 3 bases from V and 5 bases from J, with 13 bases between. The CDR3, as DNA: TGTGCCAGCAGCTTGGGACTGTACGTTGAGACCCAGTACTTC. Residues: CASSLGLYVETQYF. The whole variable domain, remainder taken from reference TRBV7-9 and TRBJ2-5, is DTGVSQNPRHKITKRGQNVTFRCDPISEHNRLYWYRQTLGQGPEFLTYFQNEAQLEKSRLLSDRFSAERPKGSFSTLEIQRTEQGDSAMYLCASSLGLYVETQYFGPGTRLLVL.

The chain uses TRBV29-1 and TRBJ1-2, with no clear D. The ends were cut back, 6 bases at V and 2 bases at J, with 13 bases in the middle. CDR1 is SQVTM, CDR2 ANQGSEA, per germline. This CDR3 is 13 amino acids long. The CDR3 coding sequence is TGCAGCGTCGGGTCACAGACAAACTATGGCTACACCTTC. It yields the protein CSVGSQTNYGYTF.

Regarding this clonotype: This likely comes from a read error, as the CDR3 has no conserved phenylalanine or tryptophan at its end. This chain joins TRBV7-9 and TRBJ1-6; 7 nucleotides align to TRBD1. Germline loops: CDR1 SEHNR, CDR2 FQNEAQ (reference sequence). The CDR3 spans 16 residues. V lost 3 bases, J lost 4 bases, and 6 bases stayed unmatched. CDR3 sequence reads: CASSLGQLLYNSPLHL. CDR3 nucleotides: TGTGCCAGCAGCTTGGGACAGCTACTTTATAATTCACCCCTCCACCTT.

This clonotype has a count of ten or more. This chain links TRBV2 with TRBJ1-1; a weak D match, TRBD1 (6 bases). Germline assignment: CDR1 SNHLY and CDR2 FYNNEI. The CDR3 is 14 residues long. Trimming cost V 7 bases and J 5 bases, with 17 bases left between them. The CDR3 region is CASILTGSSTEAFF. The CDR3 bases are TGTGCCAGCATTTTGACAGGATCGAGTACTGAAGCTTTCTTT.

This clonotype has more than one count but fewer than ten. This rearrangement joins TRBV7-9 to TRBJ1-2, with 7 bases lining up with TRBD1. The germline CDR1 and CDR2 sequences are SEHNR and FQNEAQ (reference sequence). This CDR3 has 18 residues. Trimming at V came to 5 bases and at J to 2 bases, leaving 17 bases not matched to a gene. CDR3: CASSTSRLLTGMNYGYTF. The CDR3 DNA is TGTGCCAGCAGCACGAGCCGCTTATTGACAGGGATGAACTATGGCTACACCTTC.

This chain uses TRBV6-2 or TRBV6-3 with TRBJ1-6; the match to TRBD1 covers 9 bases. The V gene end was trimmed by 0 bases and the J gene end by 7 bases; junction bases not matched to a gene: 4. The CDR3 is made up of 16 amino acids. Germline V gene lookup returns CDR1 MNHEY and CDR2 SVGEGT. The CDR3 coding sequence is TGTGCCAGCAGTTACTCCGGGGGACAGGGCAATTCACCCCTCCACTTT. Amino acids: CASSYSGGQGNSPLHF.